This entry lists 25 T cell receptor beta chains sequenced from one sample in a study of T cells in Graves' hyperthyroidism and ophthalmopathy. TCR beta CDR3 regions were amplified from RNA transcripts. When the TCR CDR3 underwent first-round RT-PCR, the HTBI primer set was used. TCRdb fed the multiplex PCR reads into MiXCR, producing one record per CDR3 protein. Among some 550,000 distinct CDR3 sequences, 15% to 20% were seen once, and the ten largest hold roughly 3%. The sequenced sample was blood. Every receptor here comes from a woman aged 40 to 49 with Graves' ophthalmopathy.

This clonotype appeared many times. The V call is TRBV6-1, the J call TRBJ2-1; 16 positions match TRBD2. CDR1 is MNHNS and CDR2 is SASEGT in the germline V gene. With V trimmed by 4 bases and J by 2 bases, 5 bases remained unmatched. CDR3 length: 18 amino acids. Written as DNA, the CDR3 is TGTGCCAGCAGTGCCGGGACTAGCGGGAGGGGGCCCTACAATGAGCAGTTCTTC. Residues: CASSAGTSGRGPYNEQFF.

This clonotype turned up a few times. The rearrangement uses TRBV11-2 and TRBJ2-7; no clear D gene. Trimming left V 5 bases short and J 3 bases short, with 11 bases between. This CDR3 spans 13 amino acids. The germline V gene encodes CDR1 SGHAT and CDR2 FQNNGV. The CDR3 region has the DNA TGTGCCAGCAGCGTTTCCGATTTCTACGAGCAGTACTTC. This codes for CASSVSDFYEQYF.

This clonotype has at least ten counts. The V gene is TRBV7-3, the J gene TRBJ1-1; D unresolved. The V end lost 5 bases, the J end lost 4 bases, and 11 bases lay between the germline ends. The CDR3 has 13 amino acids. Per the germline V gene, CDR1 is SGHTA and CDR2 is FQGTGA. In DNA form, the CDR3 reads TGTGCCAGCAGCCGGACCTTTAGCACTGAAGCTTTCTTT. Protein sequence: CASSRTFSTEAFF.

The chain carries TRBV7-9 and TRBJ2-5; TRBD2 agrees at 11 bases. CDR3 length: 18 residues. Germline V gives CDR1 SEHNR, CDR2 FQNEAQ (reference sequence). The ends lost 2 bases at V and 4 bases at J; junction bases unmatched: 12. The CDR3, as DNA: TGTGCCAGCAGCTTAACCCATAGTAGCGGGAGGGCCGGAGAGACCCAGTACTTC. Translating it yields CASSLTHSSGRAGETQYF. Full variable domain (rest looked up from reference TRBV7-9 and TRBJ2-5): DTGVSQNPRHKITKRGQNVTFRCDPISEHNRLYWYRQTLGQGPEFLTYFQNEAQLEKSRLLSDRFSAERPKGSFSTLEIQRTEQGDSAMYLCASSLTHSSGRAGETQYFGPGTRLLVL.

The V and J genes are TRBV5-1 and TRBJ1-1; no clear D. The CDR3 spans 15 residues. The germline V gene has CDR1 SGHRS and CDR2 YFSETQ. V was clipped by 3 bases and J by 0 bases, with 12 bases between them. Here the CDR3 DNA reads TGCGCCAGCAGCTCCACTACAGTCATGAACACTGAAGCTTTCTTT. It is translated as CASSSTTVMNTEAFF.

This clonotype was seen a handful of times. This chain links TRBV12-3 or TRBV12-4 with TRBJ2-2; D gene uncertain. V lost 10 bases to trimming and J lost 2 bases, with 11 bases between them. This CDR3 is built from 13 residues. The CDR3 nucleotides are TGTGCCATGCAGAACACAAACACCGGGGAGCTGTTTTTT. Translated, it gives CAMQNTNTGELFF.

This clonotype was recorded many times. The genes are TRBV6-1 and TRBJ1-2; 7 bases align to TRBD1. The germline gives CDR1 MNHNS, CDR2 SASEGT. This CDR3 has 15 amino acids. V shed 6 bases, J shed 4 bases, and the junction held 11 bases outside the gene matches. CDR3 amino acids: CASRNLRQGRYGYTF. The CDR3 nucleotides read TGTGCCAGCAGAAACCTACGACAGGGCCGCTATGGCTACACCTTC.

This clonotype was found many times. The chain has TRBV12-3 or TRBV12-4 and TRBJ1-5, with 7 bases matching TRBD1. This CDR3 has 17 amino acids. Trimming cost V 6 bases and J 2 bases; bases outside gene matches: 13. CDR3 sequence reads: CASSPGTVNSGNQPQHF. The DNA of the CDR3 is TGTGCCAGCAGCCCCGGGACAGTGAATAGCGGCAATCAGCCCCAGCATTTT.

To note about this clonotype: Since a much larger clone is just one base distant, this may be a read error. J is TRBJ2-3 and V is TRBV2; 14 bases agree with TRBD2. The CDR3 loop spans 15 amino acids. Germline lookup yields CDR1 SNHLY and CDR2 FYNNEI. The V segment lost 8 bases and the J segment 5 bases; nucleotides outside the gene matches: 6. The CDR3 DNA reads TGTGCCAGCCGACTAGCGGGGGGGCATATAGATACGCAGTATTTT. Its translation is CASRLAGGHIDTQYF.

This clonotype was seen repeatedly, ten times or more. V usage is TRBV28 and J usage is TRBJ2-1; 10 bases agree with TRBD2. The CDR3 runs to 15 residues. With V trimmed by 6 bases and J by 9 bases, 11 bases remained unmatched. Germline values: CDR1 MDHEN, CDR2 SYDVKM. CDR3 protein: CASSPSGSWGREQFF. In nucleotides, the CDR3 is TGTGCCAGCAGCCCTAGCGGGAGCTGGGGGCGTGAGCAGTTCTTC.

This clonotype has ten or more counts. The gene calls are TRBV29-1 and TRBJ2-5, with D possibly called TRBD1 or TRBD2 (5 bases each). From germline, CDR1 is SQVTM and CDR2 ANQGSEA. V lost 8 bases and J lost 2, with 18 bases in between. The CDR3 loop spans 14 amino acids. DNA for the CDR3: TGCAGCACCCGACGGGACGCACGTCAAGAGACCCAGTACTTC. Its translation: CSTRRDARQETQYF.

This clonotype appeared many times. The chain's CDR3 is CASLQAGRLSYNEQFF. CDR3 DNA: TGTGCCAGTCTCCAGGCTGGTCGCCTCTCCTACAATGAGCAGTTCTTC. The V gene is TRBV28, the J gene TRBJ2-1; no clear D gene. V gave up 9 bases and J gave up 0 bases, with 18 bases separating them. Germline V gene lookup returns CDR1 MDHEN and CDR2 SYDVKM. This CDR3 has 16 amino acids.

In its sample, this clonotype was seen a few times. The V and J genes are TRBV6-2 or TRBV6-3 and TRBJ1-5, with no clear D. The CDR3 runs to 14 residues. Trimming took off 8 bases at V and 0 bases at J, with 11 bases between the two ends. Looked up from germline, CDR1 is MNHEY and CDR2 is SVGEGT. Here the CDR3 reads CASRPDNSNQPQHF. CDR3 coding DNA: TGTGCCAGCCGGCCAGATAATAGCAATCAGCCCCAGCATTTT.

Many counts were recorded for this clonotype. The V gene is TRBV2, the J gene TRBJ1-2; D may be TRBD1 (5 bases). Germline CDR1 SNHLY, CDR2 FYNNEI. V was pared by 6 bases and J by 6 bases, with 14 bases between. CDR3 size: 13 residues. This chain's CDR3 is CASSRRVSDGYTF. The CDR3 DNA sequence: TGTGCCAGCAGCCGCAGGGTCTCGGATGGCTACACCTTC.

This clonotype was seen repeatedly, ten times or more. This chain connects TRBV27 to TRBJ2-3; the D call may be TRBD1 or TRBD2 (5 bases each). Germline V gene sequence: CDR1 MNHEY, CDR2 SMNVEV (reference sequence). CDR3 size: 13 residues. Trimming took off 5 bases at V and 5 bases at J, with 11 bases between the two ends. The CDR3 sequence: CASSQRGVDTQYF. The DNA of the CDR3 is TGTGCCAGCAGTCAAAGGGGAGTAGATACGCAGTATTTT.

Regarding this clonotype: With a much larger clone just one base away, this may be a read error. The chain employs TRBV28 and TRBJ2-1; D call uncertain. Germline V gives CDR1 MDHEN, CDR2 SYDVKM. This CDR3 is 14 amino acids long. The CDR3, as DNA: TGTGCCAGCAGCCCTCACGGGTCACACAATGGGCAGTTCTTC. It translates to CASSPHGSHNGQFF.

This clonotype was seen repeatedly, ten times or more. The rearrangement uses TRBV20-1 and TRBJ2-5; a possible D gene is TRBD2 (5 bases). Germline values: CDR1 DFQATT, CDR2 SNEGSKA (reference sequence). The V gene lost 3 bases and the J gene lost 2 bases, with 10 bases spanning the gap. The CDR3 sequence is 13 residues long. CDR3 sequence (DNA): TGCAGTGCTAGGGGAGAAAGACAAGAGACCCAGTACTTC. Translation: CSARGERQETQYF.

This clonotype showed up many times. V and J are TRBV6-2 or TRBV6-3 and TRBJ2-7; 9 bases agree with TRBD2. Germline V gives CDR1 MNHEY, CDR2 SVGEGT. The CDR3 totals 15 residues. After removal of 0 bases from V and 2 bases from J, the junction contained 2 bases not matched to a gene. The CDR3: CASSYSGGRAYEQYF. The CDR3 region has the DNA TGTGCCAGCAGTTACTCGGGCGGGAGGGCCTACGAGCAGTACTTC.

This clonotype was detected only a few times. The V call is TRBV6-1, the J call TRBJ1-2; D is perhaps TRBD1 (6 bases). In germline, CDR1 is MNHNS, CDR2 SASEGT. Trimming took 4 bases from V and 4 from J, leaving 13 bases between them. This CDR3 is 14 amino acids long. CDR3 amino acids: CASSGGRGPYGYTF. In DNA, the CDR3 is TGTGCCAGCAGTGGGGGCAGGGGTCCCTATGGCTACACCTTC.

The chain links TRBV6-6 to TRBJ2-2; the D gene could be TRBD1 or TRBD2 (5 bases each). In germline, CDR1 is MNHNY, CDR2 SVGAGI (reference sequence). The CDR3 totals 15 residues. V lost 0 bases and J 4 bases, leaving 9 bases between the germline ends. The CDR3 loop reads CASSYSGTPTGELFF. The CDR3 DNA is TGTGCCAGCAGTTACTCAGGGACCCCCACCGGGGAGCTGTTTTTT.

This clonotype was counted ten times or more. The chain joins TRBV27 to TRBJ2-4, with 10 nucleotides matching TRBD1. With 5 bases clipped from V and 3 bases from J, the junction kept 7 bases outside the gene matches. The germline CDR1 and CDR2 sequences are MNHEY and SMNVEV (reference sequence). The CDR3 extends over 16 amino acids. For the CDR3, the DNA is TGTGCCAGCAGTCCGGGACAGGGGCGAGGCAAAAACATTCAGTACTTC. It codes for CASSPGQGRGKNIQYF.

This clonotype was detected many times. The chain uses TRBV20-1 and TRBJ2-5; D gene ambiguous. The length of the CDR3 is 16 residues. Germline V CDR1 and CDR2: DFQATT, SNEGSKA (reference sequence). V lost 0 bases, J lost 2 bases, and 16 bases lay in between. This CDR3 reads CSARDPGRWVQETQYF. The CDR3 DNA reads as TGCAGTGCTAGAGATCCAGGCCGGTGGGTTCAAGAGACCCAGTACTTC.

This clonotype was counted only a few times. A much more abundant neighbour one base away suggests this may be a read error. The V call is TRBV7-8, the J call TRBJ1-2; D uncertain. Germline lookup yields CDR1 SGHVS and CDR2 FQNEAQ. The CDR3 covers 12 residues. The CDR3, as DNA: TGTGCCACCGCCTCGGTTAACTATGGCCACACCTTC. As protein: CATASVNYGHTF.

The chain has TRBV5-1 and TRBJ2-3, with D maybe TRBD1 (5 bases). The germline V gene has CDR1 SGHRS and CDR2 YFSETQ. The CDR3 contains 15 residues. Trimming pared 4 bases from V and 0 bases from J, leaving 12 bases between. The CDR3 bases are TGCGCCAGCAGCCCTTTGGGGCCTAGCACAGATACGCAGTATTTT. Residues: CASSPLGPSTDTQYF.

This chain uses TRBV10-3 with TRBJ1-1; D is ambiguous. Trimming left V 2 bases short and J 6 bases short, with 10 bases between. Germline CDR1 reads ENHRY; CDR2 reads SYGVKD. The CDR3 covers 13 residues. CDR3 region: CAISEPHDSEAFF. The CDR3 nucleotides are TGTGCCATCAGTGAGCCCCATGACTCTGAAGCTTTCTTT.